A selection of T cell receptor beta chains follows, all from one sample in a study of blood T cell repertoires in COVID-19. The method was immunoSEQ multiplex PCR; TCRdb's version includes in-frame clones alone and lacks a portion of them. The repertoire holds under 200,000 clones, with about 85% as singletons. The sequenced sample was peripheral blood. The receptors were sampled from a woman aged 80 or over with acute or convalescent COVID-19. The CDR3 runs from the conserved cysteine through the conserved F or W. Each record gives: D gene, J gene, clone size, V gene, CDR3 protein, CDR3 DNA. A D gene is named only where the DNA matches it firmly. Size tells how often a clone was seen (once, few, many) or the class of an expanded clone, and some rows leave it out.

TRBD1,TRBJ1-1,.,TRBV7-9,CASSFFGTGAFF,TGTGCCAGCAGCTTTTTCGGGACAGGGGCTTTCTTT
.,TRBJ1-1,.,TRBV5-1,CASSPWGGDTEAFF,TGCGCCAGCAGCCCTTGGGGGGGTGACACTGAAGCTTTCTTT
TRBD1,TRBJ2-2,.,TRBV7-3,CATTDRGNANTGELFF,TGTGCCACAACGGACAGGGGCAACGCGAACACCGGGGAGCTGTTTTTT
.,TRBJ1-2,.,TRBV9,CASSVVDYGYTF,TGTGCCAGCAGCGTAGTAGACTATGGCTACACCTTC
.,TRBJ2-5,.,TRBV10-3,CAISDDTREETQYF,TGTGCCATCAGTGATGACACCCGTGAAGAGACCCAGTACTTC
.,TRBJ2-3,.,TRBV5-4,CASSRATGFTDTQYF,TGTGCCAGCAGCCGGGCAACAGGGTTCACAGATACGCAGTATTTT
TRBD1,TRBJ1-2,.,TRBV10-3,CAISDSGGNYGYTF,TGTGCCATCAGTGATTCAGGGGGCAACTATGGCTACACCTTC
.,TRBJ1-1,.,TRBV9,CASSVALGNTEAFF,TGTGCCAGCAGCGTAGCTCTAGGGAACACTGAAGCTTTCTTT
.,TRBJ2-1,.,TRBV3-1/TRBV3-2,CASSRLREQFF,TGTGCCAGCAGCCGGCTCCGCGAGCAGTTCTTC
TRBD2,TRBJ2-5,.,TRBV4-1,CASSRTSGLGETQYF,TGCGCCAGCAGCCGAACTAGCGGCCTAGGAGAGACCCAGTACTTC
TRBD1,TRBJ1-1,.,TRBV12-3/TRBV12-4,CASSRQGFTEAFF,TGTGCCAGCAGTCGACAGGGTTTCACTGAAGCTTTCTTT
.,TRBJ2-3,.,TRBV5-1,CASNIQGGTDTQYF,TGCGCCAGCAACATTCAAGGAGGGACAGATACGCAGTATTTT
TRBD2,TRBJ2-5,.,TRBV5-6,CASSLVNSGRAGETQYF,TGTGCCAGCAGCTTGGTAAACAGCGGGAGGGCCGGGGAGACCCAGTACTTC
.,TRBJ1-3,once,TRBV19,CASSIIGVGNTIYF,TGTGCCAGTAGTATCATAGGGGTCGGAAACACCATATATTTT
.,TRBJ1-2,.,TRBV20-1,CSRDTFYGYTF,TGCAGTAGGGACACTTTCTATGGCTACACCTTC
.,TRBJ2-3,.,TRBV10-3,CAITAGTTDTQYF,TGTGCCATCACGGCGGGAACCACAGATACGCAGTATTTT
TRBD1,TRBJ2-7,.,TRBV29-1,CSVTRQGVYEQYF,TGCAGCGTCACTAGACAGGGGGTCTACGAGCAGTACTTC
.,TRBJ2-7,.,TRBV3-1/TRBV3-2,CASSRGVTIYEQYF,TGTGCCAGCAGCCGGGGGGTAACAATCTACGAGCAGTACTTC
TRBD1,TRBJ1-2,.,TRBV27,CASSRRAGGDSYGYTF,TGTGCCAGCAGCCGAAGGGCAGGGGGCGACAGCTATGGCTACACCTTC
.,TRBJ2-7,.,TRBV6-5,CASSQGLNIYEQYF,TGTGCCAGCAGCCAGGGACTCAACATCTACGAGCAGTACTTC
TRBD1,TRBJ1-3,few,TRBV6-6,CASSLDRGSFPGNTIYF,TGTGCCAGCAGTCTGGACAGGGGGAGTTTCCCTGGAAACACCATATATTTT
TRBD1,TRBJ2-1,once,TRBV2,CASSGTGNRAYNEQFF,TGTGCCAGCAGTGGGACAGGGAATAGAGCCTACAATGAGCAGTTCTTC
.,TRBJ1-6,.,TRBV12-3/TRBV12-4,CASTRTDNSPLHF,TGTGCCAGCACGCGGACAGATAATTCACCCCTCCACTTT
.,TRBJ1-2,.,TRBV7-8,CASSPDSNYGYTF,TGTGCCAGCAGCCCGGACAGTAACTATGGCTACACCTTC